This T cell receptor beta chain was recovered during a study of blood T cells in healthy people across ages. Primed by a sample-barcoded 5' primer and a J-beta primer mix, a second PCR proceeded for about 7 to 11 cycles. With 12 random nucleotides, a template-switch adaptor tagged each individual cDNA molecule. TCRdb ran MiXCR on the 5' RACE reads and lists one entry per CDR3 protein. This repertoire shows over 600,000 distinct CDR3 sequences, approximately 60% found once; its top ten account for roughly 26%. CDR3 size: 12 residues. CDR1 MNHNS and CDR2 SASEGT come from the germline V gene. V was trimmed by 10 bases and J by 1 base, leaving 10 bases between them.

The sequencing sample was made of blood. The rearrangement joins TRBV6-1 to TRBJ1-2; TRBD1 is a possible D gene (6 bases). The sequence was collected from a man aged 40-50 years in good health. CDR3 nucleotides: TGTGCCATCAAGGACAGTAACTATGGCTACACCTTC. Amino acids: CAIKDSNYGYTF.